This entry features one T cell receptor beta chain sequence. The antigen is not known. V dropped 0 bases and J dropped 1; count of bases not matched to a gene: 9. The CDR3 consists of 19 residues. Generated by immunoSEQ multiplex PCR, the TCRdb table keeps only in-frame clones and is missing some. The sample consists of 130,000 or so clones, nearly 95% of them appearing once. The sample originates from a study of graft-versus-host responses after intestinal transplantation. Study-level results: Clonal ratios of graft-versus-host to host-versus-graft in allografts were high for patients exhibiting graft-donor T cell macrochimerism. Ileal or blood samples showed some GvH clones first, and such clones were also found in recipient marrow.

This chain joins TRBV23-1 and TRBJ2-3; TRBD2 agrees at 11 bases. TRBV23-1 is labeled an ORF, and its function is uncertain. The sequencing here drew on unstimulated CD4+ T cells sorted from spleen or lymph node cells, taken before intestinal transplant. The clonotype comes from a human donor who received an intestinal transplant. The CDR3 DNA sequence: TGCGCCAGCAGTCAATCAGATAGCGGGAGGGCCTCGGGCACAGATACGCAGTATTTT. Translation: CASSQSDSGRASGTDTQYF.